What follows are 6 T cell receptor beta chains derived from one specimen sequenced in a study of T cells in Graves' hyperthyroidism and ophthalmopathy (dated by TCRdb to the late 2010s). Preparation of the library involved multiplex PCR. The sequencer listed for this sample is Illumina HiSeq 2000. TCR beta CDR3 regions were amplified from RNA transcripts. A first-round RT-PCR of the TCR CDR3 used the HTBI primer set with the Qiagen OneStep RT-PCR kit. Through fastp at Q25 and MiXCR, TCRdb rebuilt clones from the public reads, retaining in-frame beta chains. Each record represents a unique CDR3 protein, reported with the most common genes and DNA among its rows. This sample gives under 700,000 distinct CDR3 sequences in total; 46% of them show up just once. The biggest ten clones account for roughly 8.2% of the sample. The sample taken for sequencing was peripheral blood or thyroid tissue (not recorded which). These receptors all stem from a woman in her late teens or twenties with Graves' hyperthyroidism. Donor details come from another sample of the same person, matched by shared clones.

This clonotype has ten or more counts. The rearrangement uses TRBV7-8 and TRBJ1-1, with D possibly matching TRBD1 (6 bases). CDR3 length: 16 residues. The ends were cut back, 6 bases at V and 0 bases at J, with 17 bases in the middle. Germline V gene data show CDR1 as SGHVS and CDR2 as FQNEAQ. CDR3 sequence reads: CASSQQGWYMNTEAFF. The CDR3 region has the DNA TGTGCCAGCAGTCAACAGGGATGGTACATGAACACTGAAGCTTTCTTT.

The V call is TRBV19, the J call TRBJ1-1, with D unresolved. The CDR3 has 14 residues. CDR1 is LNHDA and CDR2 is SQIVND in the germline V gene (reference sequence). V was shortened by 3 bases and J by 1 base, with 9 bases between the two germline ends. The CDR3 here is CASSMASGNTEAFF. CDR3 bases: TGTGCCAGTAGTATGGCTAGCGGGAACACTGAAGCTTTCTTT.

The V and J genes are TRBV24-1 and TRBJ1-2; D ambiguous. Trimming removed 4 bases from V and 8 bases from J, with 19 bases in between. The CDR3 contains 15 residues. The V gene's germline CDR1 is KGHDR and CDR2 SFDVKD. The CDR3, as DNA: TGTGCCACCAGTGACCTTGAAGGCAGGCGGGAAGGCTACACCTTC. The encoded protein is CATSDLEGRREGYTF.

Turning to this clonotype: The junction departs from germline at one end; a sequencing error may be responsible. The chain combines TRBV7-9 with TRBJ2-7, with 9 bases lining up with TRBD1. Germline-derived CDR1 and CDR2 are SEHNR and FQNEAQ (reference sequence). The CDR3 spans 12 residues. CDR3 coding DNA: TGTGCCAGCAGCTTGGGCGGGACAGGGTGGCACTTC. Translation gives CASSLGGTGWHF. Full variable domain (remainder filled in from reference TRBV7-9 and TRBJ2-7): DTGVSQNPRHKITKRGQNVTFRCDPISEHNRLYWYRQTLGQGPEFLTYFQNEAQLEKSRLLSDRFSAERPKGSFSTLEIQRTEQGDSAMYLCASSLGGTGWHFGPGTRLTVT.

The chain joins TRBV5-1 to TRBJ1-4, with a weak D call TRBD1 (5 bases). The CDR3 spans 16 residues. V shed 4 bases and J shed 0 bases, with 13 bases lying between them. CDR1 and CDR2 from the germline V gene are SGHRS and YFSETQ. The CDR3 DNA is TGCGCCAGCAGCAAGGGGACCTTCGCAACTAATGAAAAACTGTTTTTT. Translation gives CASSKGTFATNEKLFF.

A remark on this clonotype: A much bigger clone sits one base away, suggesting this may be a read error. The chain uses TRBV11-2 and TRBJ1-3; D is uncertain. In germline, CDR1 is SGHAT, CDR2 FQNNGV. Trimming stripped 3 bases from V and 3 bases from J, with 3 bases between. This CDR3 has 12 residues. The CDR3 loop is CASSFYGNTIYF. The CDR3 nucleotides are TGTGCCAGCAGCTTCTATGGAAACACCATATATTTT.